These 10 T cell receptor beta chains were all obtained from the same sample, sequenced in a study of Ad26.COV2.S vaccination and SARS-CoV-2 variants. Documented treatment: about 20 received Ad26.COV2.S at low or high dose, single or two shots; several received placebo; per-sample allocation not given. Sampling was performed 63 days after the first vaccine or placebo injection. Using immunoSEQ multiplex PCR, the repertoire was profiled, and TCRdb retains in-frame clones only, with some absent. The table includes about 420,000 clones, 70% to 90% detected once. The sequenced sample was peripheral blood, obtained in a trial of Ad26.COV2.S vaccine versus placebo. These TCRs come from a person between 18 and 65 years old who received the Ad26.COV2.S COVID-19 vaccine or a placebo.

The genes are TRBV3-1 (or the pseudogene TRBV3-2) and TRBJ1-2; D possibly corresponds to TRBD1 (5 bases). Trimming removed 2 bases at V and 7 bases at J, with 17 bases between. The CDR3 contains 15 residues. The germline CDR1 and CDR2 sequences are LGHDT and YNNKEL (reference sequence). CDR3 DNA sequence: TGTGCCAGCAGCCAAAATTTGACAGAAATATGTGGCTACACCTTC. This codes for CASSQNLTEICGYTF.

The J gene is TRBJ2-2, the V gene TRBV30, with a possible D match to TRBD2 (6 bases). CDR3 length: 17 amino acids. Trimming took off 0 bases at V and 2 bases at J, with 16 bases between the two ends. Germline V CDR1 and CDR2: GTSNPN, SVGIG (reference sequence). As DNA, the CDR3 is TGTGCCTGGAGTGTACCGGGGGACCCAAAAAACACCGGGGAGCTGTTTTTT. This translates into CAWSVPGDPKNTGELFF.

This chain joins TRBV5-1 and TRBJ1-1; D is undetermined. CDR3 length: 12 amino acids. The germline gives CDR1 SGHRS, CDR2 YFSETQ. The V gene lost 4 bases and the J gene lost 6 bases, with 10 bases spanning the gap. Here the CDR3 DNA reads TGCGCCAGCAGCAAGGATGGGCCTGAAGCTTTCTTT. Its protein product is CASSKDGPEAFF.

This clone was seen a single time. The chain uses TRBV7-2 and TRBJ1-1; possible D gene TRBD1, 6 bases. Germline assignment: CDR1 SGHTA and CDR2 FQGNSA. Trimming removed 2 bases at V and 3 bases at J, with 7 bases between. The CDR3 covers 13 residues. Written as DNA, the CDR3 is TGTGCCAGCAGCTTACAGGGGCACACTGAAGCTTTCTTT. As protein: CASSLQGHTEAFF.

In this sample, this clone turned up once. CDR3 sequence reads: CASSWDIGEQYF. In DNA form, the CDR3 reads TGTGCCAGCAGCTGGGACATTGGCGAGCAGTACTTC. V usage is TRBV12-3 or TRBV12-4 and J usage is TRBJ2-7, with a possible D match to TRBD1 (6 bases). Between the trimmed V and J ends, which lost 6 bases and 6 bases, there was a span of 12 bases. This CDR3 comprises 12 residues.

The CDR3 bases are TGTGCCAGCAGTCTCATATGGACAGGGGCGAACACTGAAGCTTTCTTT. It specifies CASSLIWTGANTEAFF. This rearrangement joins TRBV11-3 to TRBJ1-1; 9 bases match TRBD1. This CDR3 is 16 amino acids long. Germline assignment: CDR1 SGHNT and CDR2 YENEEA. The V segment lost 6 bases and the J segment 1 base; nucleotides outside the gene matches: 9.

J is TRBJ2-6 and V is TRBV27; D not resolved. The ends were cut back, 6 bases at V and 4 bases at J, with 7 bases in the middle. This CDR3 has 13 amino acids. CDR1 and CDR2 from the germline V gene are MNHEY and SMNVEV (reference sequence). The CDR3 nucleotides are TGTGCCAGCAGCGCCAGGGGGGCCAACGTCCTGACTTTC. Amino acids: CASSARGANVLTF. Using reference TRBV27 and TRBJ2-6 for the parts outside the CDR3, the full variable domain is EAQVTQNPRYLITVTGKKLTVTCSQNMNHEYMSWYRQDPGLGLRQIYYSMNVEVTDKGDVPEGYKVSRKEKRNFPLILESPSPNQTSLYFCASSARGANVLTFGAGSRLTVL.

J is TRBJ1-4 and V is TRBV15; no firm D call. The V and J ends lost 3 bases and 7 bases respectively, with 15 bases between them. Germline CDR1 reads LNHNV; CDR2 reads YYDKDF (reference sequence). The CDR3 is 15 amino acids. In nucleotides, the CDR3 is TGTGCCACCAGCAGTCCGTTGACAAGACTTGAAAAACTGTTTTTT. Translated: CATSSPLTRLEKLFF. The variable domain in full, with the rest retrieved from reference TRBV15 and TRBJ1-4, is DAMVIQNPRYQVTQFGKPVTLSCSQTLNHNVMYWYQQKSSQAPKLLFHYYDKDFNNEADTPDNFQSRRPNTSFCFLDIRSPGLGDTAMYLCATSSPLTRLEKLFFGSGTQLSVL.

The CDR3 DNA follows: TGTGCCAGCAGAGCAAACAGGGGAGCTGGCTACACCTTC. Translated: CASRANRGAGYTF. The genes are TRBV3-1 (or the pseudogene TRBV3-2) and TRBJ1-2, with 7 bases aligning to TRBD1. Per germline, CDR1 LGHDT and CDR2 YNNKEL (reference sequence). The CDR3 has 13 amino acids. V lost 6 bases to trimming and J lost 7 bases; unmatched junction nucleotides: 8.

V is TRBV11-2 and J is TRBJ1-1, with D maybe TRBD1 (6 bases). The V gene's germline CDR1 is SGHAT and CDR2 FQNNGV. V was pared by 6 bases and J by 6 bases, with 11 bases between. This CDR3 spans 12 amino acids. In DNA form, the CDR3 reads TGTGCCAGCAGTCCTCAGGGGTCTGAAGCTTTCTTT. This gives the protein CASSPQGSEAFF.